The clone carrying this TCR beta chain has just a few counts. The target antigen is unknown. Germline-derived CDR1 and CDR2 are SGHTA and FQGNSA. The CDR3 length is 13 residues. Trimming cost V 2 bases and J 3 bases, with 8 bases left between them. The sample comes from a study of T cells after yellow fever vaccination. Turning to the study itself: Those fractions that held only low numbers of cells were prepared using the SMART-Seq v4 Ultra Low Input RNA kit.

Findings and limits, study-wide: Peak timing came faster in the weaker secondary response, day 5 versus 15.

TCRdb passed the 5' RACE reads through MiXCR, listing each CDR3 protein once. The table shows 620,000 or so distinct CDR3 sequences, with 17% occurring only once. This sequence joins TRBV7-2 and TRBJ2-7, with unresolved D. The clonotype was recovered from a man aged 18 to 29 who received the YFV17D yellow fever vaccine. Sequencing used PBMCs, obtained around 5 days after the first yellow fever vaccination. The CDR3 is CASSLSVFYEQYV. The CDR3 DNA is TGTGCCAGCAGCTTATCAGTGTTCTACGAGCAGTACGTC.